This T cell receptor (beta chain) was recovered during a study of blood T cell repertoires in COVID-19. Study-wide context: In each case, the material was cDNA or gDNA derived from T cells, B-cell-depleted T cells, or PBMCs.

Germline CDR1 SGDLS, CDR2 YYNGEE. Between the trimmed V and J ends, which lost 3 bases and 0 bases, there was a span of 7 bases. This CDR3 is 15 amino acids long. Only in-frame clones appear in the TCRdb table, and some are missing; sequencing was by immunoSEQ multiplex PCR. Among over 70,000 clones listed, about four fifths were seen once. V gene TRBV9 combines with J gene TRBJ2-6; a weak D match, TRBD1 (6 bases). The sequencing sample was made of peripheral blood. The receptor was derived from a human donor in a cohort sampled during active COVID-19. CDR3 bases: TGTGCCAGCAGCGGAGGGGGCTCTGGGGCCAACGTCCTGACTTTC. Amino acid sequence: CASSGGGSGANVLTF.